This T cell receptor beta chain derives from a study of blood T cell repertoires in COVID-19 (dated by TCRdb to between 2020 and 2021). Some background on the complete study: The collaborator samples originated in the United States, Italy and Spain and spanned the acute and convalescent phases of COVID-19. The sample metadata nearly always contained a de-identified subject ID, COVID-19 status, age in years and sex. Deeply sampled blood TCRbeta repertoires from subjects exposed to, actively infected with, or recovered from COVID-19 were included in the dataset. HLA class I and class II types, where available, came from metadata supplied by the sample provider rather than from assay-based typing. The samples were drawn from two sources: the first 160 participants of the ongoing ImmuneRACE study, and over 1,000 subjects contributed by 6 global collaborators. The material from the prospective study consisted of cDNA or gDNA derived from T cells, B-cell-depleted T cells, or PBMCs. The repertoires were released in a freely available public database intended as a resource for research on the immune response to SARS-CoV-2.

The investigation overall reported the following: The quantity of clinical and demographic metadata differed by source and by participant and was supplied without curation.

Inclusive of the bounding cysteine and phenylalanine, the CDR3 is 15 residues long. Solely the CDR3 DNA is kept, with 45 bases framed from the first base. A distance of 20 bases separates the germline ends of V and J, which lose 5 bases and 6 bases respectively. As encoded in the germline V gene, CDR1 is ENHRY while CDR2 is SYGVKD. The immunoSEQ Assay, a bias-controlled multiplex PCR, was used to amplify TCRbeta CDR3 regions from genomic DNA. The paper's data handling went like this. Within the assay, amplification of reference gene primers was used to estimate how many nucleated cells each sample contained. To quantify the absolute abundance of each unique TCRbeta CDR3 rearrangement, sequence reads were collapsed and filtered. For each sample, productive Simpson clonality was calculated as the square root of Simpson's diversity index over productive rearrangements. The clones in this table, taken by TCRdb from immuneACCESS, are in-frame only. Not every clone is retained; where verified, under half of the shortfall comes from an unresolved V gene, and the cause of the rest is unknown. D and trimming were read from the DNA, whereas the V and J calls and clone size are those reported in that table. The sample profile shows a few hundred thousand clones; more than 75% of them were found once. The biggest ten clones account for under 2.5% of the sample.

Points on this clone: The specificity of this receptor is unknown. Qualities for individual bases were not recorded, and no much larger clone is one base off.

The collaborating institutions used their own protocols to collect whole blood in K2EDTA tubes. Collaborator samples were shipped for TCRbeta analysis as frozen whole blood, isolated PBMCs, or DNA extracted from either sample type. This clonotype originated in a woman aged 50 to 60 with acute or convalescent COVID-19. Sample: peripheral blood. The sequence links TRBV10-3 to TRBJ2-7; TRBD1 is possibly the D segment (5 matching bases). The DNA sequence is as follows: TGTGCCATCAGTAATTCAGCAGGGTCCTCGGGCGAGCAGTACTTC. This gives the protein CAISNSAGSSGEQYF.